This T cell receptor beta chain stems from a study of shared clonotypes between healthy human individuals. Study-level information: Each donor contributed plates that comprised three CD4 naive, three CD4 memory, two CD8 naive and one CD8 memory. Study-wide results and limits: Naive CD4 clonotypes were shared across a few donors at roughly 5.5%. Relative to clonotypes present in all four donors, those not shared had lower generation probabilities.

On this clone itself: The antigen is not known.

Clones were read by immunoSEQ multiplex PCR, and TCRdb kept only the in-frame ones, dropping some. The sample shows approximately 1.9 million clones, roughly 95% of them seen only once. CD45RO-negative, CCR7-selected cells formed the naive CD8 fraction, which excluded terminally differentiated effector memory CD45RA+ cells. Germline V gene data show CDR1 as SGDLS and CDR2 as YYNGEE. V was pared by 8 bases and J by 3 bases, with 28 bases of the junction left unmatched. CDR3 size: 20 residues. The sequencing sample was made of naive CD8+ T cells from PBMCs. This chain connects TRBV9 to TRBJ1-2; TRBD1 matches at 7 bases. The clonotype was recovered from a man aged 18 to 30 in good health. Some clones in this sample may be carry-over from other donors' samples. The CDR3 DNA follows: TGTGCCAGTACCGGTAATCGTGATTCAGGGGGACTTAAAGTGGACTATGGCTACACCTTC. Amino acids: CASTGNRDSGGLKVDYGYTF.